The entry below gives a single T cell receptor beta chain sequence along with its context. Its matching antigen is unknown. 13 Jbeta primers and 60 Vbeta primers were used for the PCR. The method was immunoSEQ multiplex PCR; TCRdb's version includes in-frame clones alone and lacks a portion of them. Among 150,000 to 200,000 clones, around 78% were seen once, and the ten largest hold approximately 1.5%. From germline, CDR1 is SGHRS and CDR2 YFSETQ. This CDR3 comprises 14 residues. V was cut by 4 bases and J by 2 bases, with 12 bases left in between. This entry belongs to a study of cytomegalovirus exposure and HLA in healthy donors. Notes on the study in general: Reported performance of the classifier showed diagnosis of cytomegalovirus status with high specificity and sensitivity.

The chain uses TRBV5-1 and TRBJ2-5, with a possible D match to TRBD1 (5 bases). Source material: PBMCs. The sequence was collected from a man aged 40-49 years in good health and CMV-seronegative. CDR3 coding DNA: TGCGCCAGCAGCCCGGACGCAGGGCAAGAGACCCAGTACTTC. It specifies CASSPDAGQETQYF. The whole variable domain, filled in from reference TRBV5-1 and TRBJ2-5, reads KAGVTQTPRYLIKTRGQQVTLSCSPISGHRSVSWYQQTPGQGLQFLFEYFSETQRNKGNFPGRFSGRQFSNSRSEMNVSTLELGDSALYLCASSPDAGQETQYFGPGTRLLVL.